This T cell receptor (beta chain) derives from a study of glioma-infiltrating T cells. General study results and limits: Tissue and blood shared very few CDR3 sequences.

This clonotype appeared a few times. Its antigen is currently unknown. Trimming at V came to 1 base and at J to 4 bases, leaving 7 bases not matched to a gene. The CDR3 has 14 residues. In germline, CDR1 is DFQATT, CDR2 SNEGSKA (reference sequence). The iRepertoire nested amplicon-rescue multiplex PCR amplified TCR alpha and beta CDR3s from RNA. TCRdb independently ran MiXCR on the multiplex PCR reads; one entry per CDR3 protein. The sample comprises roughly 100,000 distinct CDR3 sequences, 25% to 30% of which are singletons, and approximately 46% rests with the top ten. The TCR was taken from a human donor with low-grade glioma or glioblastoma, undergoing nonglioma brain surgery, or in good health (not recorded which). The sequencing sample was made of glioma tissue, nonneoplastic brain tissue, or PBMCs (not recorded which). The chain carries TRBV20-1 and TRBJ2-7; 7 bases are shared with TRBD1. The CDR3 loop reads CSARAGGQGYEQYF. DNA for the CDR3: TGCAGTGCTAGAGCAGGGGGTCAGGGGTACGAGCAGTACTTC.